The clone carrying this T cell receptor beta chain was observed at least ten times. Its antigen is as yet unknown. There are 13 residues in the CDR3. Looked up from germline, CDR1 is MNHEY and CDR2 is SVGEGT. The germline V and J ends were trimmed by 6 bases and 6 bases, with 13 bases remaining between them. This sample is part of a study of T cells after yellow fever vaccination. Study summary: Some fractions had low cell numbers, and these were prepared with SMART-Seq v4 Ultra Low Input. Broader study findings: Post-booster repertoires again held most primary-vaccination clones (about 96% CD4, 85% to 90% CD8).

TCRdb itself ran the 5' RACE reads through MiXCR, one entry per CDR3 protein. There are 500,000 to 650,000 distinct CDR3 sequences in the sample; around 16% occur only once, and roughly 17% lies in the top ten. V usage is TRBV6-2 or TRBV6-3 and J usage is TRBJ2-3, with no clear D. The TCR originated in a man younger than 35 who received the YFV17D yellow fever vaccine. The specimen was PBMCs, collected 4 to 6 days after the first yellow fever vaccination. The CDR3 is CASRDWSLDTQYF. The CDR3 region has the DNA TGTGCCAGCAGGGATTGGAGTTTGGATACGCAGTATTTT.